The next 28 T cell receptor beta chains were all read from a single sample in a study of Ad26.COV2.S vaccination and SARS-CoV-2 variants listed by TCRdb under 2021. Libraries were constructed by the immunoSEQ multiplex PCR assay. Drawn from immuneACCESS, this table holds only the in-frame rearrangements with V and J called that TCRdb kept. Clones are partly lost; checked studies trace under half to an unresolved V gene and leave the rest unexplained. The sample contains more than 400,000 clones, approximately 92% of them found a single time. In total, the top ten clones hold around 1.8% of the sample. Read against the paper, the sample's treatment or condition label means: around 19 received Ad26.COV2.S at low or high dose, single or two shots; five or six received placebo; per-sample allocation not given. Repertoires of vaccine and placebo recipients were sequenced from samples taken on day 63 after the first injection.

The sample consisted of peripheral blood, taken in a trial of Ad26.COV2.S vaccine versus placebo. Every receptor here comes from a person between 18 and 60 years old who received the Ad26.COV2.S COVID-19 vaccine or a placebo.

The chain employs TRBV6-5 and TRBJ1-1; tentatively, D is TRBD1 (5 bases). The V end was cut by 4 bases, the J end by 1 base, with 10 bases between. Germline V CDR1 and CDR2: MNHEY, SVGAGI. The CDR3 has 14 amino acids. As DNA, the CDR3 is TGTGCCAGCAGTTGGGGACGGTCGAACACTGAAGCTTTCTTT. Protein product: CASSWGRSNTEAFF.

This chain joins TRBV19 and TRBJ2-1, with TRBD1 identical over 12 bases. The CDR3 loop spans 15 amino acids. V trimming: 6 bases; J trimming: 9 bases; junction bases outside the gene matches: 9. Per germline, CDR1 LNHDA and CDR2 SQIVND (reference sequence). As DNA, the CDR3 is TGTGCCAGTAGGCTGGGACAGGGGGCTCTCAGTGAGCAGTTCTTC. It encodes CASRLGQGALSEQFF.

The chain has TRBV7-2 and TRBJ1-4; maybe TRBD1 (5 bases). Trimming left V 5 bases short and J 2 bases short, with 18 bases between. Germline V gene sequence: CDR1 SGHTA, CDR2 FQGNSA. The CDR3 is 17 residues long. Here the CDR3 DNA reads TGTGCCAGCAGCCTCAATCCCCTTCAGGGTACTAATGAAAAACTGTTTTTT. Translating it yields CASSLNPLQGTNEKLFF.

A word on this clone: Other DNA sequences within the sample encode an identical CDR3. The chain combines TRBV6-5 with TRBJ1-5; 7 bases agree with TRBD1. There are 13 residues in the CDR3. Looked up from germline, CDR1 is MNHEY and CDR2 is SVGAGI. V trimming: 6 bases; J trimming: 4 bases; junction bases outside the gene matches: 3. CDR3 sequence: CASSSTGNQPQHF. DNA for the CDR3: TGTGCCAGCAGCTCGACAGGGAATCAGCCCCAGCATTTT.

This rearrangement joins TRBV7-2 to TRBJ1-2, with 7 bases identical to TRBD1. The germline V gene has CDR1 SGHTA and CDR2 FQGNSA. Trimming at V came to 5 bases and at J to 6 bases, leaving 6 bases not matched to a gene. CDR3 length: 13 residues. In nucleotides, the CDR3 is TGTGCCAGCAGCCGACAGGGCGGTAATGGCTACACCTTC. Amino acids: CASSRQGGNGYTF. The entire variable domain, with the rest obtained from reference TRBV7-2 and TRBJ1-2, is as follows: GAGVSQSPSNKVTEKGKDVELRCDPISGHTALYWYRQSLGQGLEFLIYFQGNSAPDKSGLPSDRFSAERTGGSVSTLTIQRTQQEDSAVYLCASSRQGGNGYTFGSGTRLTVV.

This clone was seen only a few times. The chain's CDR3 is CASSIVENTEAFF. The CDR3 DNA follows: TGTGCCAGTAGTATCGTGGAGAACACTGAAGCTTTCTTT. V usage is TRBV19 and J usage is TRBJ1-1; D uncertain. From germline, CDR1 is LNHDA and CDR2 SQIVND (reference sequence). The CDR3 is 13 residues long. Trimming stripped 3 bases from V and 1 base from J, with 6 bases between.

The V call is TRBV6-6, the J call TRBJ1-4; perhaps TRBD1 as D (5 bases). The length of the CDR3 is 15 residues. Trimming shortened V by 5 bases and J by 0 bases, and 10 bases separated the two germline ends. The germline gives CDR1 MNHNY, CDR2 SVGAGI (reference sequence). CDR3 in amino acids: CASSPAQATNEKLFF. The DNA for the CDR3 is TGTGCCAGCAGTCCAGCACAGGCAACTAATGAAAAACTGTTTTTT.

The gene calls are TRBV30 and TRBJ2-1, with D hard to call. Trimming pared 0 bases from V and 13 bases from J, leaving 10 bases between. From germline, CDR1 is GTSNPN and CDR2 SVGIG (reference sequence). This CDR3 comprises 11 residues. The CDR3 reads CAWSVSGLQFF. CDR3 DNA: TGTGCCTGGAGTGTATCCGGGCTCCAGTTCTTC.

The chain uses TRBV6-6 and TRBJ1-1; D unresolved. CDR3 size: 13 residues. CDR1 and CDR2 (germline): MNHNY, SVGAGI (reference sequence). V dropped 0 bases and J dropped 4 bases, with 6 bases sitting between them. CDR3 residues: CASSYSESTEAFF. CDR3 nucleotide sequence: TGTGCCAGCAGTTACTCAGAGTCCACTGAAGCTTTCTTT.

The chain carries TRBV5-1 and TRBJ2-5, with D possibly TRBD1 on 5 matching bases. The CDR3 has 15 amino acids. V gave up 3 bases and J gave up 9 bases, with 21 bases separating them. The germline CDR1 and CDR2 sequences are SGHRS and YFSETQ. CDR3 in amino acids: CASSSHDSATVPQYF. The CDR3 DNA follows: TGCGCCAGCAGCTCCCACGACAGCGCGACAGTCCCCCAGTACTTC. Variable domain in full (rest from reference TRBV5-1 and TRBJ2-5): KAGVTQTPRYLIKTRGQQVTLSCSPISGHRSVSWYQQTPGQGLQFLFEYFSETQRNKGNFPGRFSGRQFSNSRSEMNVSTLELGDSALYLCASSSHDSATVPQYFGPGTRLLVL.

The chain is built from TRBV29-1 and TRBJ1-4; the match to TRBD1 covers 8 bases. V shed 6 bases and J 2 bases; nucleotides not matched to a gene: 8. The CDR3 is made up of 15 amino acids. Germline V lookup: CDR1 SQVTM, CDR2 ANQGSEA. The CDR3 protein is CSVWTGTRTNEKLFF. For the CDR3, the DNA is TGCAGCGTATGGACAGGGACTCGTACTAATGAAAAACTGTTTTTT. Combining the CDR3 with reference TRBV29-1 and TRBJ1-4 gives the whole variable domain SAVISQKPSRDICQRGTSLTIQCQVDSQVTMMFWYRQQPGQSLTLIATANQGSEATYESGFVIDKFPISRPNLTFSTLTVSNMSPEDSSIYLCSVWTGTRTNEKLFFGSGTQLSVL.

This clone has only a few counts. This chain uses TRBV19 with TRBJ1-2, with a possible D match to TRBD1 (6 bases). CDR1 is LNHDA and CDR2 is SQIVND in the germline V gene (reference sequence). The CDR3 consists of 12 residues. V lost 11 bases to trimming and J lost 4 bases, with 14 bases between them. This CDR3 reads CASSPGAYGYTF. CDR3 DNA: TGTGCCTCCAGTCCGGGGGCCTATGGCTACACCTTC.

In this sample, this clone turned up a few times. The chain has TRBV29-1 and TRBJ1-5, with a tentative D call TRBD1 (6 bases). Germline values: CDR1 SQVTM, CDR2 ANQGSEA. This CDR3 has 12 residues. Trimming shortened V by 6 bases and J by 6 bases, and 12 bases separated the two germline ends. The CDR3 bases are TGCAGCGTCACAGAGGGGGGTCAGCCCCAGCATTTT. This gives the protein CSVTEGGQPQHF.

The gene calls are TRBV7-2 and TRBJ2-1; D remains ambiguous. This CDR3 is 12 amino acids long. Trimming stripped 4 bases from V and 2 bases from J, with 3 bases between. The germline V gene has CDR1 SGHTA and CDR2 FQGNSA. The DNA of the CDR3 is TGTGCCAGCAGCTGGCCCTACAATGAGCAGTTCTTC. Translation gives CASSWPYNEQFF.

The rearrangement joins TRBV19 to TRBJ2-7; a possible D gene is TRBD2 (5 bases). V shed 6 bases and J shed 2 bases, with 14 bases lying between them. The CDR3 is 14 residues long. The germline CDR1 and CDR2 sequences are LNHDA and SQIVND (reference sequence). The CDR3 bases are TGTGCCAGTAGCTCAACCCCCGGGGCCTACGAGCAGTACTTC. Encoded protein: CASSSTPGAYEQYF.

The chain employs TRBV18 and TRBJ1-2; the D gene is possibly TRBD1 (5 bases). The CDR3 sequence is 19 residues long. Trimming cost V 3 bases and J 2 bases, with 25 bases left between them. CDR1 KGHSH and CDR2 LQKENI come from the germline V gene. This CDR3 reads CASSPASLTTEIINYGYTF. Here the CDR3 DNA reads TGTGCCAGCTCACCGGCAAGTTTAACGACAGAGATAATCAACTATGGCTACACCTTC.

The rearrangement links TRBV28 to TRBJ1-1; D gene uncertain. CDR1 is MDHEN, CDR2 SYDVKM, per germline. Between the trimmed V and J ends, which lost 6 bases and 1 base, there was a span of 9 bases. The CDR3 runs to 13 residues. Written as DNA, the CDR3 is TGTGCCAGCAGCCGTAGGGCGAACACTGAAGCTTTCTTT. Its protein product is CASSRRANTEAFF.

V is TRBV28 and J is TRBJ1-5; weak D call: TRBD1 (5 bases). Germline-derived CDR1 and CDR2 are MDHEN and SYDVKM. The CDR3 is made up of 16 amino acids. V lost 8 bases to trimming and J lost 0 bases, with 17 bases between them. The CDR3 DNA reads TGTGCCAGCGAACCGAGCGCGGGGCCTAGCAATCAGCCCCAGCATTTT. Residues: CASEPSAGPSNQPQHF.

The chain recombines TRBV6-5 with TRBJ2-1, with D tentatively TRBD1 or TRBD2 (5 bases each). CDR1 is MNHEY, CDR2 SVGAGI, per germline. This CDR3 is built from 14 residues. Trimming shortened V by 5 bases and J by 0 bases, and 8 bases separated the two germline ends. The CDR3 DNA reads as TGTGCCAGCAGTCAGAGGGGCTCCTACAATGAGCAGTTCTTC. Protein: CASSQRGSYNEQFF.

This clone was found once. The rearrangement uses TRBV19 and TRBJ2-7; TRBD1 agrees at 9 bases. Looked up from germline, CDR1 is LNHDA and CDR2 is SQIVND (reference sequence). Losses at the gene ends were 6 bases for V and 7 bases for J; bases not matched to a gene: 10. The CDR3 length is 14 residues. The CDR3 bases are TGTGCCAGTAGATCCGACAGGGGGTCCCTGGAGCAGTACTTC. This translates into CASRSDRGSLEQYF.

A few counts support this clone. This rearrangement joins TRBV2 to TRBJ1-2; D gene ambiguous. V lost 9 bases and J 6 bases, leaving 8 bases between the germline ends. This CDR3 has 10 residues. Per the germline V gene, CDR1 is SNHLY and CDR2 is FYNNEI. The CDR3 DNA is TGTGCCAGTAGGAACGATGGCTACACCTTC. It translates to CASRNDGYTF.

The gene calls are TRBV4-3 and TRBJ2-2; D might be TRBD2 (5 bases). Germline V gene sequence: CDR1 LGHNA, CDR2 YSLEER. The CDR3 runs to 14 residues. Trimming removed 4 bases at V and 4 bases at J, with 10 bases between. The CDR3 region is CASSPGRATGELFF. CDR3 coding DNA: TGCGCCAGCAGCCCTGGGCGGGCCACCGGGGAGCTGTTTTTT.

The rearrangement uses TRBV7-6 and TRBJ2-2; TRBD1 agrees at 7 bases. Germline loops: CDR1 SGHVS, CDR2 FNYEAQ. The CDR3 runs 18 residues. The V gene end was trimmed by 2 bases and the J gene end by 4 bases; junction bases not matched to a gene: 13. CDR3 coding DNA: TGTGCCAGCAGCTTATGCCTCCCTGGGACAGCCTTCACCGGGGAGCTGTTTTTT. The encoded protein is CASSLCLPGTAFTGELFF.

The chain carries TRBV6-5 and TRBJ1-5; no clear D. Trimming stripped 4 bases from V and 5 bases from J, with 12 bases between. Germline CDR1 reads MNHEY; CDR2 reads SVGAGI. The CDR3 runs to 14 residues. The CDR3: CASSLLEGHQPQHF. In nucleotides, the CDR3 is TGTGCCAGCAGTTTGTTGGAGGGTCATCAGCCCCAGCATTTT.

This sequence joins TRBV14 and TRBJ1-1; 11 bases agree with TRBD1. From germline, CDR1 is SGHDN and CDR2 FVKESK. The CDR3 loop spans 14 amino acids. After removal of 4 bases from V and 6 bases from J, the junction contained 4 bases not matched to a gene. CDR3 in DNA: TGTGCCAGCAGCCCTGGGACAGGGGGAGCTGAAGCTTTCTTT. This gives the protein CASSPGTGGAEAFF.

V usage is TRBV19 and J usage is TRBJ1-2, with D maybe TRBD1 (6 bases). This CDR3 comprises 17 residues. From germline, CDR1 is LNHDA and CDR2 SQIVND (reference sequence). Trimming removed 7 bases from V and 0 bases from J, with 21 bases in between. This CDR3 reads CASIGLIGDTTNYGYTF. CDR3 in DNA: TGTGCCAGTATTGGTCTTATTGGGGACACAACTAACTATGGCTACACCTTC.

Remarks on this clone: The sample contains more than one DNA sequence encoding this CDR3. CDR3 residues: CASSLDRGYEQYF. CDR3 coding DNA: TGCGCCAGCAGCTTGGATAGGGGCTACGAGCAGTACTTC. The chain uses TRBV5-1 and TRBJ2-7; D is possibly TRBD1 (5 bases). The V gene's germline CDR1 is SGHRS and CDR2 YFSETQ. The CDR3 sequence is 13 residues long. The V end lost 0 bases, the J end lost 3 bases, and 7 bases lay between the germline ends.

The V and J genes are TRBV20-1 and TRBJ2-7, with TRBD1 matching 8 bases. The junction had 5 bases not matched to a gene; V was cut back by 3 bases and J by 4 bases. The CDR3 consists of 13 residues. Germline lookup yields CDR1 DFQATT and CDR2 SNEGSKA (reference sequence). The chain's CDR3 is CSASRQGTYEQYF. The CDR3 coding sequence is TGCAGTGCTAGTCGACAGGGGACATACGAGCAGTACTTC.